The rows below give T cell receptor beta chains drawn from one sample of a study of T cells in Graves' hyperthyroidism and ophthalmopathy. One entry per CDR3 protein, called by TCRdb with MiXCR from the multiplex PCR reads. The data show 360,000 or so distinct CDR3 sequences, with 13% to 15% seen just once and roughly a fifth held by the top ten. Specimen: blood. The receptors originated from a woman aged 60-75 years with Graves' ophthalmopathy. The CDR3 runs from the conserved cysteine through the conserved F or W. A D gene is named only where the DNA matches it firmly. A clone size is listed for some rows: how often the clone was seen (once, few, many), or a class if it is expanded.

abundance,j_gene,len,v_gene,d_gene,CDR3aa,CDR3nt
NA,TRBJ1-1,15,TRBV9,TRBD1,CASSVLGQGFTEAFF,TGTGCCAGCAGCGTATTGGGACAGGGCTTCACTGAAGCTTTCTTT
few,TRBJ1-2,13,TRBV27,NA,CASSLTRAVKVTF,TGTGCCAGCAGCCTGACCCGGGCCGTGAAAGTCACCTTC
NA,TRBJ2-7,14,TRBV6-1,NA,CASTSGPGRSEQYF,TGTGCCAGCACCAGCGGCCCCGGCCGCTCCGAGCAGTACTTC
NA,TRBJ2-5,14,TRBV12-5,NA,CASGLEQYPERGYF,TGTGCTAGTGGTTTGGAACAGTACCCTGAGAGGGGGTACTTC
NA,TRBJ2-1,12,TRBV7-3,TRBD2,CASSSSGVEQFF,TGTGCCAGCAGCTCTAGCGGGGTTGAGCAGTTCTTC
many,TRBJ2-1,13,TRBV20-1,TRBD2,CSAPLTWGGEQFF,TGCAGTGCCCCCCTGACTTGGGGGGGAGAGCAGTTCTTC
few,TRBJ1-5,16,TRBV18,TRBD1,CASSLLTGGTGQPQHF,TGTGCCAGCTCTCTACTGACAGGGGGAACAGGTCAGCCCCAGCATTTT
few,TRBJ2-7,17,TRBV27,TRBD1,CASSSRDRGLGPYEQYF,TGTGCCAGCAGTAGCCGGGACAGGGGGCTCGGGCCCTACGAGCAGTACTTC
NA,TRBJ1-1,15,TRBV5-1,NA,CASSLAASVATEAFF,TGCGCCAGCAGCTTGGCTGCCTCCGTGGCCACTGAAGCTTTCTTT
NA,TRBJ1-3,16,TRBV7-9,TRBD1,CASSDTLDRGRNTIYF,TGTGCCAGCAGCGATACGTTGGACAGGGGGCGAAACACCATATATTTT
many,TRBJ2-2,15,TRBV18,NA,CASSPGRGNTGELFF,TGTGCCAGCTCACCAGGTCGAGGGAACACCGGGGAGCTGTTTTTT
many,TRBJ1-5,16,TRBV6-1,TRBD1,CASIPGQGYGNQPQHF,TGTGCCAGCATACCGGGACAGGGCTATGGCAATCAGCCCCAGCATTTT
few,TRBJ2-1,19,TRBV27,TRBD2,CASTPRAGTSGRAFDEQFF,TGTGCCAGCACCCCCAGGGCCGGGACTAGCGGGAGGGCCTTCGATGAGCAGTTCTTC
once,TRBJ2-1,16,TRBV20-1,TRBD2,CSARAASGRNYNEQFF,TGCAGTGCTAGAGCGGCTAGCGGGAGGAACTACAATGAGCAGTTCTTC
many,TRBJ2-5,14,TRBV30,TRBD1,CAWSVKGARETQYF,TGTGCCTGGAGTGTGAAGGGGGCGCGTGAGACCCAGTACTTC
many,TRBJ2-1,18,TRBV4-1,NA,CASSQTGLAISSYNEQFF,TGCGCCAGCAGCCAGACCGGATTGGCGATAAGCTCCTACAATGAGCAGTTCTTC
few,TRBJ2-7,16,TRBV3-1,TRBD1,CASSGTLRGLPGEQYF,TGTGCCAGCAGCGGGACGCTGAGGGGGCTCCCGGGCGAGCAGTACTTC